The 8 T cell receptor beta chains below all came from one sample that was sequenced in a study of blood T cell repertoires in COVID-19. Clones were sequenced by immunoSEQ multiplex PCR, and TCRdb holds only the in-frame ones, with some missing. The sample consists of 65,000 to 70,000 clones, about 85% of them appearing once. Sequencing was performed on peripheral blood. The receptors were sampled from an older man with acute or convalescent COVID-19.

This chain joins TRBV19 and TRBJ1-4; D call uncertain. Germline V gives CDR1 LNHDA, CDR2 SQIVND (reference sequence). The CDR3 totals 16 residues. V was pared by 3 bases and J by 0 bases, with 11 bases between. The CDR3: CASSITPSATNEKLFF. The CDR3 bases are TGTGCCAGTAGTATCACTCCTAGCGCAACTAATGAAAAACTGTTTTTT.

Here the CDR3 reads CASSFQKTGGQKLFF. CDR3 DNA sequence: TGTGCCAGCAGTTTTCAAAAGACAGGGGGACAAAAACTGTTTTTT. The chain carries TRBV28 and TRBJ1-4, with 9 nucleotides matching TRBD1. The junction had 8 bases not matched to a gene; V was cut back by 3 bases and J by 9 bases. The CDR3 extends over 15 amino acids. Germline V gene data show CDR1 as MDHEN and CDR2 as SYDVKM.

The chain carries TRBV6-5 and TRBJ1-2; 7 bases line up with TRBD1. The CDR3 is made up of 14 amino acids. Germline values: CDR1 MNHEY, CDR2 SVGAGI. Trimming at V came to 5 bases and at J to 2 bases, leaving 5 bases not matched to a gene. CDR3 DNA: TGTGCCAGCAGTCTGGGACAGACGAACTATGGCTACACCTTC. This encodes CASSLGQTNYGYTF.

J is TRBJ1-5 and V is TRBV6-5; D possibly corresponds to TRBD1 (5 bases). Germline values: CDR1 MNHEY, CDR2 SVGAGI. Trimming stripped 2 bases from V and 7 bases from J, with 15 bases between. This CDR3 is built from 15 residues. DNA for the CDR3: TGTGCCAGCAGTTACACTGGCTCGGGGGGGCAGCCCCAGCATTTT. Protein sequence: CASSYTGSGGQPQHF.

The CDR3 reads CASSLEASSSLRGRPDGYTF. The CDR3 coding sequence is TGTGCCAGCAGCTTAGAAGCCAGCAGTTCCCTCAGGGGGCGCCCGGATGGCTACACCTTC. The chain couples TRBV11-3 to TRBJ1-2; 8 nucleotides line up with TRBD1. Germline V CDR1 and CDR2: SGHNT, YENEEA. The V segment lost 0 bases and the J segment 6 bases; nucleotides outside the gene matches: 21. The length of the CDR3 is 20 residues. The variable domain in full, with the rest retrieved from reference TRBV11-3 and TRBJ1-2, is EAGVVQSPRYKIIEKKQPVAFWCNPISGHNTLYWYLQNLGQGPELLIRYENEEAVDDSQLPKDRFSAERLKGVDSTLKIQPAELGDSAVYLCASSLEASSSLRGRPDGYTFGSGTRLTVV.

This rearrangement joins TRBV7-8 to TRBJ1-1; weak D call: TRBD1 (5 bases). This CDR3 region has 16 residues. The germline V gene has CDR1 SGHVS and CDR2 FQNEAQ. Between the trimmed V and J ends, which lost 5 bases and 0 bases, there was a span of 16 bases. The CDR3 DNA reads TGTGCCAGCAGCCCCCGCGGGGGAGGGGTGAACACTGAAGCTTTCTTT. It translates to CASSPRGGGVNTEAFF. Combining the CDR3 with reference TRBV7-8 and TRBJ1-1 gives the whole variable domain GAGVSQSPRYKVAKRGQDVALRCDPISGHVSLFWYQQALGQGPEFLTYFQNEAQLDKSGLPSDRFFAERPEGSVSTLKIQRTQQEDSAVYLCASSPRGGGVNTEAFFGQGTRLTVV.

V is TRBV3-1 (or the pseudogene TRBV3-2) and J is TRBJ1-3, with no clear D. Trimming removed 2 bases from V and 0 bases from J, with 14 bases in between. CDR3 length equals 17 residues. From germline, CDR1 is LGHDT and CDR2 YNNKEL (reference sequence). The CDR3 bases are TGTGCCAGCAGCCAAAAACCACAGAGTTTCTCTGGAAACACCATATATTTT. It codes for CASSQKPQSFSGNTIYF.

This clone was detected a few times. The V and J genes are TRBV6-1 and TRBJ1-4; D gene uncertain. V was shortened by 2 bases and J by 5 bases, with 9 bases between the two germline ends. The CDR3 spans 14 residues. Germline loops: CDR1 MNHNS, CDR2 SASEGT. CDR3 coding DNA: TGTGCCAGCAGTGAATTGGCAGGCAATGAAAAACTGTTTTTT. Translating gives CASSELAGNEKLFF.